Each of the 7 T cell receptor beta chains below was sequenced from the same sample in a study of T cells after yellow fever vaccination. TCRdb reprocessed the 5' RACE reads with MiXCR, giving one entry per CDR3 protein. The sample lists hundreds of thousands of distinct CDR3 sequences, approximately 4% occurring once. This sample comprised PBMCs, obtained 5 days after the yellow fever booster vaccination. The source is a man between 18 and 35 years old who received the YFV17D yellow fever vaccine.

The V call is TRBV7-2, the J call TRBJ2-7, with a possible D match to TRBD2 (5 bases). Trimming pared 6 bases from V and 2 bases from J, leaving 8 bases between. Germline assignment: CDR1 SGHTA and CDR2 FQGNSA. The CDR3 is 12 residues long. Here the CDR3 DNA reads TGTGCCAGCAGGGAGGAAACCTACGAGCAGTACTTC. It translates to CASREETYEQYF.

This clonotype was picked up many times. This rearrangement joins TRBV6-2 or TRBV6-3 to TRBJ2-6; 7 bases align to TRBD1. J gave up 1 base and V 6 bases, and 6 bases lay outside the gene matches. Germline loops: CDR1 MNHEY, CDR2 SVGEGT. The CDR3 is 16 residues long. CDR3 coding DNA: TGTGCCAGCAGCAGCGACAGGGCTTCTGGGGCCAACGTCCTGACTTTC. This translates into CASSSDRASGANVLTF.

The chain recombines TRBV24-1 with TRBJ1-1; TRBD1 agrees at 9 bases. Germline assignment: CDR1 KGHDR and CDR2 SFDVKD. This CDR3 comprises 15 residues. J was trimmed by 3 bases and V by 3 bases; bases with no gene match: 4. In DNA form, the CDR3 reads TGTGCCACCAGTGATCCTAGACAGGGGGACACTGAAGCTTTCTTT. This encodes CATSDPRQGDTEAFF.

This clonotype was recorded a few times. The chain employs TRBV12-3 or TRBV12-4 and TRBJ2-4; tentatively, D is TRBD1 (6 bases). There are 15 residues in the CDR3. The V end was cut by 6 bases, the J end by 5 bases, with 17 bases between. Here the CDR3 reads CASSIRGSQQNIQYF. In DNA, the CDR3 is TGTGCCAGCAGCATAAGGGGGTCCCAACAAAACATTCAGTACTTC.

This clonotype has a handful of counts. The rearrangement uses TRBV28 and TRBJ2-5, with 7 bases aligning to TRBD2. Germline CDR1 and CDR2: MDHEN and SYDVKM. The trim removed 6 bases at V and 3 bases at J, leaving 4 bases unmatched. The CDR3 length is 13 residues. CDR3 loop: CASSPLAEETQYF. The CDR3 nucleotides are TGTGCCAGCAGCCCGCTAGCGGAAGAGACCCAGTACTTC.

This clonotype was found a few times. A much more abundant neighbour one base away suggests this may be a read error. The rearrangement links TRBV5-5 to TRBJ2-2; 9 bases are a match to TRBD1. The CDR3 sequence is 15 residues long. J was trimmed by 8 bases and V by 3 bases; bases with no gene match: 8. Germline lookup yields CDR1 SGHKS and CDR2 YYEKEE (reference sequence). The CDR3 DNA reads TGTGCCAGCAGCTCCGGGACAGGGAGAGCTGGGGAGCTGTTTTTT. This translates into CASSSGTGRAGELFF. The whole variable domain, filled in from reference TRBV5-5 and TRBJ2-2, reads DAGVTQSPTHLIKTRGQQVTLRCSPISGHKSVSWYQQVLGQGPQFIFQYYEKEERGRGNFPDRFSARQFPNYSSELNVNALLLGDSALYLCASSSGTGRAGELFFGEGSRLTVL.

Remarks on this clonotype: A much larger clone differs by one base, so this may be a read error. The V call is TRBV7-2, the J call TRBJ2-1, with 10 bases identical to TRBD1. The CDR3 totals 17 residues. Germline V gene lookup returns CDR1 SGHTA and CDR2 FQGNSA. V was pared by 2 bases and J by 8 bases, with 12 bases of the junction left unmatched. In DNA form, the CDR3 reads TGTGCCAGCAGCTTAATACTAGGACAGGGGGTTTTCTATGAGCAGTTCTTC. Translated, it gives CASSLILGQGVFYEQFF.